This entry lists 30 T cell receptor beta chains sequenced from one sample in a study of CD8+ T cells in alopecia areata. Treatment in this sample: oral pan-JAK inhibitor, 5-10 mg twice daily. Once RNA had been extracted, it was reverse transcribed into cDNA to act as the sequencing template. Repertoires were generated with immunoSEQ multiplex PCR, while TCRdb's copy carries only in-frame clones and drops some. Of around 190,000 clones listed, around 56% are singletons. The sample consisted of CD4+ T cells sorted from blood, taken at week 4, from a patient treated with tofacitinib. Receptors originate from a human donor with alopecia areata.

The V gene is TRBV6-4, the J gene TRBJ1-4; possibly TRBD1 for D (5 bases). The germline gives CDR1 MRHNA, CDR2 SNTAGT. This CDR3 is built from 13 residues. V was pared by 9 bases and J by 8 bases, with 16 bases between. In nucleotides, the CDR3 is TGTGCCAGTAGACCCGCAGCAGGGGAAAAACTGTTTTTT. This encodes CASRPAAGEKLFF.

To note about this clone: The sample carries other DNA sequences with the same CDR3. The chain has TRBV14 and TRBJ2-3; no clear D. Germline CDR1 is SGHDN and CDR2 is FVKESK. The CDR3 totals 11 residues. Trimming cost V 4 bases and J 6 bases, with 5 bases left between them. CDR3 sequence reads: CASSRTDTQYF. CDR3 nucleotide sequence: TGTGCCAGCAGCCGAACGGATACGCAGTATTTT.

CDR3 nucleotide sequence: TGTGCCTGCAATGGGAAAGGTGGGGCCAACGTCCTGACTTTC. Translating gives CACNGKGGANVLTF. The chain is built from TRBV30 and TRBJ2-6; D is unresolved. Germline-derived CDR1 and CDR2 are GTSNPN and SVGIG (reference sequence). The V end was cut by 6 bases, the J end by 3 bases, with 12 bases between. The CDR3 spans 14 residues.

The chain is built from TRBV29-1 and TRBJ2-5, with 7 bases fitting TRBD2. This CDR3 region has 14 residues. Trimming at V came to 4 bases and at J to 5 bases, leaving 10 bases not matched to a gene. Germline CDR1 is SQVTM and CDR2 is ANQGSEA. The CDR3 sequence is CSVAREGRGETQYF. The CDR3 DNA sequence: TGCAGCGTTGCTAGGGAGGGTCGAGGGGAGACCCAGTACTTC. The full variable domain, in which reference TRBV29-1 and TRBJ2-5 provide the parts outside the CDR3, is SAVISQKPSRDICQRGTSLTIQCQVDSQVTMMFWYRQQPGQSLTLIATANQGSEATYESGFVIDKFPISRPNLTFSTLTVSNMSPEDSSIYLCSVAREGRGETQYFGPGTRLLVL.

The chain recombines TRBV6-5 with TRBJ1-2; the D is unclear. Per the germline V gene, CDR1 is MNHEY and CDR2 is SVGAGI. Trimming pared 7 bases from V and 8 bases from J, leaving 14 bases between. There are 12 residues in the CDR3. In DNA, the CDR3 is TGTGCCAGCACGGCCGTGGGAGGAGGCTACACCTTC. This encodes CASTAVGGGYTF.

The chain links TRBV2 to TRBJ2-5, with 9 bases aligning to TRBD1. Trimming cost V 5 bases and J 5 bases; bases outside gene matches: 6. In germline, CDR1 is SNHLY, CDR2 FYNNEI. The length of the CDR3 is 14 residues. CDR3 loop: CASSNRGLEETQYF. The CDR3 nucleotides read TGTGCCAGCAGTAACAGGGGGCTGGAGGAGACCCAGTACTTC.

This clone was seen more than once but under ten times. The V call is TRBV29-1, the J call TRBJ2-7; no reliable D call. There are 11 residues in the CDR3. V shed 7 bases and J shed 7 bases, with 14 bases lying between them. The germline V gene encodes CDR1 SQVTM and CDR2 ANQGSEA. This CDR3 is CSAGLGREQYF. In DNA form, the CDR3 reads TGCAGCGCTGGCCTGGGTAGGGAGCAGTACTTC.

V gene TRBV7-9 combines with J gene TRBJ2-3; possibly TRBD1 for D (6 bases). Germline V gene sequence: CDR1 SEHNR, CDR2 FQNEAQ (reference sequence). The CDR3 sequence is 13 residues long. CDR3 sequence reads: CAGARGSTDTQYF. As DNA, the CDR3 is TGTGCTGGGGCGAGGGGGAGCACAGATACGCAGTATTTT.

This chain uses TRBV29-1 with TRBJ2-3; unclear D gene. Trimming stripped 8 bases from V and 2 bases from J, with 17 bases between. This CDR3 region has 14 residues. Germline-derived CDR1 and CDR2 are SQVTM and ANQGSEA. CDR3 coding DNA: TGCAGCACCGGGCCACGGAGACCCACAGATACGCAGTATTTT. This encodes CSTGPRRPTDTQYF.

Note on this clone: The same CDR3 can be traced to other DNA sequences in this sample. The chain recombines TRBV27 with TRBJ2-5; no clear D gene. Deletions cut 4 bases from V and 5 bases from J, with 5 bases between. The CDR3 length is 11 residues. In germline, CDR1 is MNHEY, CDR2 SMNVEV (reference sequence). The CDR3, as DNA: TGTGCCAGCAGTTCGGAGGAGACCCAGTACTTC. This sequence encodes CASSSEETQYF.

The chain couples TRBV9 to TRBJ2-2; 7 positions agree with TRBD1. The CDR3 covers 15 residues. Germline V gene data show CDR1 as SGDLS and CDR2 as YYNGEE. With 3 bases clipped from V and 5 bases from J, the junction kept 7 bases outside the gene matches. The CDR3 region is CASSGRTGGTGELFF. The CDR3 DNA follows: TGTGCCAGCAGCGGCCGGACAGGAGGAACCGGGGAGCTGTTTTTT.

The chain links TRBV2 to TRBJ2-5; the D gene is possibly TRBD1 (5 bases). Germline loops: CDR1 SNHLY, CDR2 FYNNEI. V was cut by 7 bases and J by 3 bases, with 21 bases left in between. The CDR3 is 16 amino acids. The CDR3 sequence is CASIRQGRVSEETQYF. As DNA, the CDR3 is TGTGCCAGCATAAGGCAGGGCCGAGTATCGGAAGAGACCCAGTACTTC.

CDR3 sequence (DNA): TGTGCCAGCAGCTCGACAGGGTTGTTTCAGCCCCAGCATTTT. This codes for CASSSTGLFQPQHF. This chain connects TRBV5-6 to TRBJ1-5; 7 positions match TRBD1. Germline trimming cut 3 bases from V and 6 bases from J; bases unmatched to any gene: 6. Germline loops: CDR1 SGHDT, CDR2 YYEEEE. This CDR3 is built from 14 residues.

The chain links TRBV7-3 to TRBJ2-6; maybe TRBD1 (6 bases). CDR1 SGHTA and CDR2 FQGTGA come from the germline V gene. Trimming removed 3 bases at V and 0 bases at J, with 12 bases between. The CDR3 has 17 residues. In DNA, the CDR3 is TGTGCCAGCAGCTTCAGGGGCGGAAGCTCTGGGGCCAACGTCCTGACTTTC. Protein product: CASSFRGGSSGANVLTF.

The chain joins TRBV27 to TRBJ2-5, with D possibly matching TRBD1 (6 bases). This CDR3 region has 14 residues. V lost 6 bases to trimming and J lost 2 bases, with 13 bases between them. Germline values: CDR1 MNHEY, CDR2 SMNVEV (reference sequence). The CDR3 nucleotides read TGTGCCAGCAGCCGGGACATCTTTCAAGAGACCCAGTACTTC. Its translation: CASSRDIFQETQYF.

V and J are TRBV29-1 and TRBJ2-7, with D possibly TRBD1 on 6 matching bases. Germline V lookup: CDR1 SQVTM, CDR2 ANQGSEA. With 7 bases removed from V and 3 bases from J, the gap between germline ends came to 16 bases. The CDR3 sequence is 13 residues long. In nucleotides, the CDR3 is TGCAGCGCCCTGACAGGACCGTTCTACGAGCAGTACTTC. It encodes CSALTGPFYEQYF.

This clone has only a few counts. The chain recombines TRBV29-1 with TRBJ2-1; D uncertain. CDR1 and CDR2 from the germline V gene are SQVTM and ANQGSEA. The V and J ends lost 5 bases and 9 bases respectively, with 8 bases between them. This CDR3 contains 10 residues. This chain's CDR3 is CSVKRVEQFF. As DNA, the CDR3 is TGCAGCGTTAAACGGGTTGAGCAGTTCTTC.

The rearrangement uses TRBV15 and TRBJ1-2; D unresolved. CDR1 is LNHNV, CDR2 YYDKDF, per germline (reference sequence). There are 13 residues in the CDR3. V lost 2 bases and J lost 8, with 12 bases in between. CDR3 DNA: TGTGCCACCAGCAGACCCCGGGAGTCGGGCTACACCTTC. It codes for CATSRPRESGYTF.

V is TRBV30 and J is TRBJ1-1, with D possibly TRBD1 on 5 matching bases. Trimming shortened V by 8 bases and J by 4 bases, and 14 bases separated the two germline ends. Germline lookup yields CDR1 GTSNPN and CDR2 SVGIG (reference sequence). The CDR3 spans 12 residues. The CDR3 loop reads CAGSRALTEAFF. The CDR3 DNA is TGTGCCGGAAGCAGGGCTCTCACTGAAGCTTTCTTT.

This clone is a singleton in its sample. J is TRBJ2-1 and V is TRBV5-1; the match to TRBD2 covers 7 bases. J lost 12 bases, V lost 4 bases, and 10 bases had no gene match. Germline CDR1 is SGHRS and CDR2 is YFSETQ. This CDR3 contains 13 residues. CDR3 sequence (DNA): TGCGCCAGCAGCCTTATAGTGGGCGGGAGGCAGTTCTTC. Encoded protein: CASSLIVGGRQFF.

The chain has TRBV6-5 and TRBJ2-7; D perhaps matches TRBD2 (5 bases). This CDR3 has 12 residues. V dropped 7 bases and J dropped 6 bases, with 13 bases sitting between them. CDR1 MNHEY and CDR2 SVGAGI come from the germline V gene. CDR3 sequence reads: CASISPRAEQYF. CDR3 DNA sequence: TGTGCCAGCATCTCACCGAGGGCCGAGCAGTACTTC.

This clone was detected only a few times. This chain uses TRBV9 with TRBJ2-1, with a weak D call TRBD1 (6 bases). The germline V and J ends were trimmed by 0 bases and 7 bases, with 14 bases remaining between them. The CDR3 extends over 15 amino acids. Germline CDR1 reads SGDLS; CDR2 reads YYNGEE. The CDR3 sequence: CASSVDGTRGNEQFF. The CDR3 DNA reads TGTGCCAGCAGCGTAGACGGGACAAGAGGGAATGAGCAGTTCTTC.

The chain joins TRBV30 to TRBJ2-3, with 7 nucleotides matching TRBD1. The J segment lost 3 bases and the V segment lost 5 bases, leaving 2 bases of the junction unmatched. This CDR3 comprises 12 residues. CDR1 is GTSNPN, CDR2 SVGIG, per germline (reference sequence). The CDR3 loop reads CAWEQGTDTQYF. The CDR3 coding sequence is TGTGCCTGGGAACAGGGGACAGATACGCAGTATTTT.

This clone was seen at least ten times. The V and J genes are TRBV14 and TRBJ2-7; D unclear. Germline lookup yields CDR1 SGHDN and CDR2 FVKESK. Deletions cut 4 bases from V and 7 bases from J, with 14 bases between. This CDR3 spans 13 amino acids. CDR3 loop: CASSRDWGWEQYF. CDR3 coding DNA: TGTGCCAGCAGCCGTGACTGGGGATGGGAGCAGTACTTC.

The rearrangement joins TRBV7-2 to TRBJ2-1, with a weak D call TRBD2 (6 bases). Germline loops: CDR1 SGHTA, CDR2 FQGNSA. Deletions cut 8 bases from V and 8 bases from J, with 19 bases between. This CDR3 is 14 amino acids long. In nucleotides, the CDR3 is TGTGCCAGCCGGCGGACTATGGGGGGAGATGAGCAGTTCTTC. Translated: CASRRTMGGDEQFF.

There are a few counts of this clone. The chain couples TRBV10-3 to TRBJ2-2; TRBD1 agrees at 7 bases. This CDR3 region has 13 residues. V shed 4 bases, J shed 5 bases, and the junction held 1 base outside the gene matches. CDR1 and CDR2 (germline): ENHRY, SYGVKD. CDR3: CAISATGTGELFF. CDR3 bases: TGTGCCATCAGTGCGACAGGGACCGGGGAGCTGTTTTTT.

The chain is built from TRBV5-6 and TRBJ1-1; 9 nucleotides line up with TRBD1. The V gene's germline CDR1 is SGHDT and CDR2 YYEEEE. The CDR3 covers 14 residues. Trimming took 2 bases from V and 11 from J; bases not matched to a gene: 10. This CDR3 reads CASSLPGQGRRAFF. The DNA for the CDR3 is TGTGCCAGCAGCTTACCCGGACAGGGGCGTCGGGCTTTCTTT.

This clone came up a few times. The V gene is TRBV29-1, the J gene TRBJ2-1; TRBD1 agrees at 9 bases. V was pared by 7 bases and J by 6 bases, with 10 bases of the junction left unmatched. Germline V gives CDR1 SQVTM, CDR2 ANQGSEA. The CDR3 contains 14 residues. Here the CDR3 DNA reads TGCAGCGCGGATAGGGGACAGGGTTCCAATGAGCAGTTCTTC. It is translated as CSADRGQGSNEQFF.

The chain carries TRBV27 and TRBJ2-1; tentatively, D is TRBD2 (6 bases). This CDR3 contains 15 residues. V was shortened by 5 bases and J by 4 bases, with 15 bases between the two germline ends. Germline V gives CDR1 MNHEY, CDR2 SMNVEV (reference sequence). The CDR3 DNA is TGTGCCAGCAGTCGATCGTCGGGGGTTTACAATGAGCAGTTCTTC. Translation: CASSRSSGVYNEQFF.

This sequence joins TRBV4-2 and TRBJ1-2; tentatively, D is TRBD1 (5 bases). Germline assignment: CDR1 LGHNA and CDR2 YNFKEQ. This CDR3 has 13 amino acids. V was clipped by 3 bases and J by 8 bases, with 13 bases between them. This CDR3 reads CASSQVWGLGYTF. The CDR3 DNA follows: TGTGCCAGCAGCCAGGTTTGGGGCCTCGGCTACACCTTC.